Reported below is one T cell receptor beta chain. Its antigen is still unknown. The table came from immunoSEQ multiplex PCR; TCRdb's copy has only in-frame clones and leaves some out. The sample carries some 94,000 clones, about 85% recorded once. The CDR3 runs to 11 residues. V was clipped by 9 bases and J by 6 bases, with 10 bases between them. Germline loops: CDR1 KGHDR, CDR2 SFDVKD. This sample is part of a study of T cell responses to AZD1222 COVID-19 vaccine. Broader study findings: Clonal diversity may have been underestimated in mostly white British donors. Across spike, vaccine-associated CD4 TCRs were found, dominant at 160-218 and 743-854.

The chain links TRBV24-1 to TRBJ1-2; D gene ambiguous. This TCR was sampled from an adult in good health. Sequencing used peripheral blood, obtained on day 0 of AZD1222 vaccination. Written as DNA, the CDR3 is TGTGCCACCCGGGGAAACGATGGCTACACCTTC. This translates into CATRGNDGYTF.